This is a list of T cell receptor beta chains from one sample in a study. One entry per CDR3 protein, called by TCRdb with MiXCR from the RT-PCR reads. The profile covers about 680,000 distinct CDR3 sequences, with approximately 15% appearing a single time and 3.6% taken by the ten largest. What was sequenced was memory CD4+ T cells from blood. The receptors were sampled from a female donor in good health, serving as a healthy control. The CDR3 runs from the conserved cysteine through the conserved F or W. Fields, in order: clone size, J gene, D gene, V gene, CDR3 DNA, CDR3 protein. The D gene is left open where the match is weak. Rows give clone size only sometimes, using once, few, many, or a class for an expanded clone.

>few|TRBJ2-2|TRBD2|TRBV7-2
TGTGCCAGCAGCAAACCGACTAGCGGGAGTATCGGGGAGCTGTTTTTT
CASSKPTSGSIGELFF
>many|TRBJ2-7|TRBD2|TRBV20-1
TGCAGTGCTTGGCTAGCGGGAGTGTACGAGCAGTACTTC
CSAWLAGVYEQYF
>NA|TRBJ1-1|NA|TRBV20-1
TGCAGTGCTAGTCGGGGTGGGACGAACACTGAAGCTTTCTTT
CSASRGGTNTEAFF
>NA|TRBJ1-2|NA|TRBV11-2
TGTGCCAGCAGCTTAGTGGGCGGAAGAATACACTATGGCTACACCTTC
CASSLVGGRIHYGYTF
>few|TRBJ2-2|NA|TRBV2
TGTGCCAGCATCAAAGGAGAGGTTGCCGGGGAGCTGTTTTTT
CASIKGEVAGELFF
>many|TRBJ2-5|TRBD1|TRBV5-1
TGCGCCAGCAGGTTACAGGGGGCGGAGACCCAGTACTTC
CASRLQGAETQYF
>many|TRBJ2-3|TRBD2|TRBV4-2
TGTGCCAGCAGCCGCTCCACTAGCGGGAGCAGCACAGATACGCAGTATTTT
CASSRSTSGSSTDTQYF
>few|TRBJ1-2|NA|TRBV28
TGTGCCAGCGAGAACGTAGACTATGGCTACACCTTC
CASENVDYGYTF
>few|TRBJ1-5|TRBD1|TRBV29-1
TGCAGCGTTGGCCTTGGGACAGACAATCAGCCCCAGCATTTT
CSVGLGTDNQPQHF
>NA|TRBJ2-7|NA|TRBV7-6
TGTGCCAGCAGCTCGCGTCCGGGCTACACCTACGAGCAGTACTTC
CASSSRPGYTYEQYF
>NA|TRBJ2-2|NA|TRBV2
TGTGCCAGTCAGAGGGCCAACACCGGGGAGCTGTTTTTT
CASQRANTGELFF
>many|TRBJ2-3|NA|TRBV5-1
TGCGCCAGCAGCACCGACCGCTTGCCGCAGTATTTT
CASSTDRLPQYF